The rows below give T cell receptor beta chains drawn from one sample of a study of CD8 T cells in Susac syndrome. In TCRdb, the immunoSEQ multiplex PCR reads were re-called with MiXCR into one record per CDR3 protein. The table lists 200,000 or so distinct CDR3 sequences, approximately 90% of them singletons. The sequencing sample was made of CD8+ T cells from PBMCs. These receptors were collected from a human donor with multiple sclerosis. Each CDR3 is given without its conserved first and last residue.

TRBV2	TRBJ2-7	ASRTELAGDYEQY
TRBV5-6	TRBJ2-2	ASSESLWPPGELF
TRBV6-1	TRBJ2-2	ASSELGNTGELF
TRBV6-5	TRBJ1-1	ASRYTLNTEAF
TRBV7-8	TRBJ2-2	ASSSGGGGTGELF
TRBV7-9	TRBJ2-1	ASSFSPREQF
TRBV28	TRBJ1-3	AARDNTDGRNTIY
TRBV20-1	TRBJ2-1	SARPLAENEQF
TRBV7-2	TRBJ1-1	ASSTMVGGTEAF
TRBV27	TRBJ2-7	ASSFGGRRSAPGEQY
TRBV7-9	TRBJ2-7	ASSFAVASEEQY
TRBV7-8	TRBJ2-1	ASSSGTSGGPYNEQF
TRBV5-4	TRBJ2-1	ASSGGRVNEQF
TRBV13	TRBJ1-2	ASSSRTGELGYT
TRBV4-1	TRBJ2-7	ASSPPAGSYSYEQY
TRBV29-1	TRBJ1-5	SASRQGVSQPQH
TRBV20-1	TRBJ1-2	SARDDPWTGVGGDYGYT
TRBV4-1	TRBJ1-1	ASSLGTRNTEAF
TRBV15	TRBJ2-2	ATSTRTGVGTGELF
TRBV27	TRBJ2-7	ASSSLQGALYEQY
TRBV7-9	TRBJ1-3	ASSSPGDRISSGNTIY
TRBV13	TRBJ2-1	ASSWVSGSSYNEQF
TRBV27	TRBJ1-1	ASSNGGAGMNTEAF
TRBV7-9	TRBJ1-2	ASSLAATSEGHGYT
TRBV18	TRBJ1-4	ASSPPGAGERTQKLF
TRBV29-1	TRBJ2-3	SVVGDRKDTQY
TRBV5-4	TRBJ2-3	ASSLGTNTDTQY
TRBV27	TRBJ2-6	ASSPDPSRAWGANVLT
TRBV6-6	TRBJ2-7	ASSRTYYEQY
TRBV14	TRBJ1-1	ASSLSGPNTEAF
TRBV3-1	TRBJ1-1	ASSQDQAGLNTEAF
TRBV5-6	TRBJ2-7	ASSLEGVGPDEQY
TRBV29-1	TRBJ2-7	SVAGTGKEGEQY
TRBV7-9	TRBJ2-3	ASSLAHGTSADTQY
TRBV12-3/TRBV12-4	TRBJ2-2	ASSLAGHGELF
TRBV4-1	TRBJ2-5	ASSQGTSGTGGETQY
TRBV7-2	TRBJ1-2	ASSTGTDPNFFGYT
TRBV20-1	TRBJ2-7	SATGTAFSYEQY